One sample yielded the 25 T cell receptor beta chains listed below, sequenced in a study of regulatory T cells in long-lasting Graves disease. TCR beta libraries were built with iRepertoire HTBI primers and Arm-PCR of CDR3 regions. TCRdb reprocessed the multiplex PCR reads via MiXCR and lists one record per CDR3 protein. The table shows around 500,000 distinct CDR3 sequences, with around 21% occurring only once. Time point given: persistent/refractory GD, antithyroid drugs over 5 years with positive TRAb. Generation of the TCR library employed RNA extracted from PBMCs. This specimen was peripheral blood mononuclear cells (PBMCs), taken when the disease was refractory, from a patient treated with antithyroid drugs. The receptor set was obtained from a female donor with Graves disease.

This clonotype occurred a few times. The chain has TRBV7-2 and TRBJ1-5, with TRBD1 as a possible D gene (6 bases). Deletions cut 5 bases from V and 0 bases from J, with 8 bases between. This CDR3 contains 14 residues. The germline gives CDR1 SGHTA, CDR2 FQGNSA. CDR3 coding DNA: TGTGCCAGCAGCCGGACAGATAGCAATCAGCCCCAGCATTTT. Translated: CASSRTDSNQPQHF.

This clonotype has more than one count but fewer than ten. Here the CDR3 DNA reads TGCAGTGCTCGTCCGGGACAGGGTGGTGGCTACACCTTC. This gives the protein CSARPGQGGGYTF. The chain recombines TRBV20-1 with TRBJ1-2; 9 nucleotides line up with TRBD1. V lost 5 bases and J lost 7; bases outside the gene matches: 8. This CDR3 is built from 13 residues. The V gene's germline CDR1 is DFQATT and CDR2 SNEGSKA (reference sequence).

This clonotype has at least ten counts. The rearrangement uses TRBV6-1 and TRBJ1-2; D is undetermined. Trimming pared 5 bases from V and 0 bases from J, leaving 10 bases between. The length of the CDR3 is 14 residues. Per the germline V gene, CDR1 is MNHNS and CDR2 is SASEGT. For the CDR3, the DNA is TGTGCCAGCAGTCATGAGACATCTAACTATGGCTACACCTTC. It specifies CASSHETSNYGYTF.

This clonotype was detected many times. J is TRBJ1-5 and V is TRBV28; no reliable D call. Germline assignment: CDR1 MDHEN and CDR2 SYDVKM. This CDR3 has 17 residues. V gave up 5 bases and J gave up 7 bases, with 24 bases separating them. Written as DNA, the CDR3 is TGTGCCAGCAGTCTTACCTCCCCCGGGGAGTCTAGACAGCCCCAGCATTTT. As protein: CASSLTSPGESRQPQHF. The variable domain in full, with the rest retrieved from reference TRBV28 and TRBJ1-5, is DVKVTQSSRYLVKRTGEKVFLECVQDMDHENMFWYRQDPGLGLRLIYFSYDVKMKEKGDIPEGYSVSREKKERFSLILESASTNQTSMYLCASSLTSPGESRQPQHFGDGTRLSIL.

This clonotype showed up just a few times. The chain uses TRBV10-1 and TRBJ2-7; D possibly corresponds to TRBD2 (5 bases). V lost 0 bases and J 7 bases, leaving 7 bases between the germline ends. Germline V lookup: CDR1 WNHNN, CDR2 SYGVQD (reference sequence). The CDR3 totals 12 residues. CDR3 in DNA: TGCGCCAGCAGTGAGTCCTCGGGGGAGCAGTACTTC. This sequence encodes CASSESSGEQYF.

The gene calls are TRBV6-1 and TRBJ2-7; 10 nucleotides align to TRBD2. Germline trimming cut 6 bases from V and 5 bases from J; bases unmatched to any gene: 16. The germline gives CDR1 MNHNS, CDR2 SASEGT. The CDR3 contains 17 residues. For the CDR3, the DNA is TGTGCCAGCAGGCCGTCCATTTTTAGCGGGAGGCTCGACGAGCAGTACTTC. Protein product: CASRPSIFSGRLDEQYF.

In its sample, this clonotype was seen many times. The chain couples TRBV2 to TRBJ1-1, with D unresolved. Trimming took off 2 bases at V and 0 bases at J, with 7 bases between the two ends. Germline CDR1 SNHLY, CDR2 FYNNEI. This CDR3 contains 14 residues. The CDR3: CASSETVLNTEAFF. CDR3 coding DNA: TGTGCCAGCAGTGAAACGGTGCTGAACACTGAAGCTTTCTTT.

The rearrangement uses TRBV9 and TRBJ2-7; 7 nucleotides line up with TRBD2. CDR3 length: 15 amino acids. The V gene end was trimmed by 4 bases and the J gene end by 2 bases; junction bases not matched to a gene: 9. CDR1 SGDLS and CDR2 YYNGEE come from the germline V gene. The CDR3 DNA sequence: TGTGCCAGCAGCCCGGGGATAGCGGGTCCCTACGAGCAGTACTTC. This encodes CASSPGIAGPYEQYF.

This clonotype was recorded at least ten times. The chain uses TRBV6-2 or TRBV6-3 and TRBJ1-1; D is ambiguous. The CDR3 has 15 residues. V lost 0 bases and J 0 bases, leaving 8 bases between the germline ends. Germline assignment: CDR1 MNHEY and CDR2 SVGEGT. This CDR3 reads CASSYSGGMNTEAFF. The CDR3 DNA follows: TGTGCCAGCAGTTACTCGGGCGGAATGAACACTGAAGCTTTCTTT.

This clonotype was detected many times. This chain's CDR3 is CASSFWDGETQYF. CDR3 DNA sequence: TGTGCCAGCAGTTTCTGGGACGGAGAGACCCAGTACTTC. The chain recombines TRBV27 with TRBJ2-5; D may match TRBD1 or TRBD2 (5 bases each). Trimming took 3 bases from V and 4 from J, leaving 9 bases between them. The CDR3 has 13 amino acids. Germline V gene data show CDR1 as MNHEY and CDR2 as SMNVEV (reference sequence).

Only a few counts were recorded for this clonotype. The chain employs TRBV6-1 and TRBJ1-1, with 7 bases lining up with TRBD1. Germline values: CDR1 MNHNS, CDR2 SASEGT. Germline trimming cut 8 bases from V and 0 bases from J; bases unmatched to any gene: 12. This CDR3 is 16 amino acids long. CDR3 protein: CASGLGQTRMNTEAFF. CDR3 nucleotides: TGTGCCAGCGGCCTGGGACAGACACGCATGAACACTGAAGCTTTCTTT.

Concerning this clonotype: This could be a read error, since a much larger clone is one nucleotide away. The V call is TRBV10-3, the J call TRBJ2-5; D is tentatively TRBD1 or TRBD2 (7 bases each). The CDR3 has 13 residues. Germline V gene data show CDR1 as ENHRY and CDR2 as SYGVKD. This CDR3 is CAIGAGGGEAQYF. The CDR3, as DNA: TGTGCCATCGGGGCAGGGGGGGGAGAGGCCCAGTACTTC.

A few counts support this clonotype. The rearrangement joins TRBV14 to TRBJ2-5; D is perhaps TRBD2 (5 bases). V gave up 1 base and J gave up 3 bases, with 15 bases separating them. CDR1 is SGHDN, CDR2 FVKESK, per germline. This CDR3 is built from 16 residues. The CDR3 protein is CASSQGIAFGEETQYF. The CDR3 nucleotides are TGTGCCAGCAGCCAAGGGATAGCGTTTGGAGAAGAGACCCAGTACTTC. Full variable domain (outside the CDR3, taken from reference TRBV14 and TRBJ2-5): EAGVTQFPSHSVIEKGQTVTLRCDPISGHDNLYWYRRVMGKEIKFLLHFVKESKQDESGMPNNRFLAERTGGTYSTLKVQPAELEDSGVYFCASSQGIAFGEETQYFGPGTRLLVL.

The rearrangement uses TRBV9 and TRBJ2-7, with 8 nucleotides matching TRBD1. This CDR3 has 16 amino acids. Germline loops: CDR1 SGDLS, CDR2 YYNGEE. The V and J ends lost 3 bases and 2 bases, in that order; junction bases with no gene match: 10. The CDR3 spells CASSARTGTGTYEQYF. In DNA form, the CDR3 reads TGTGCCAGCAGCGCCCGGACCGGGACAGGAACCTACGAGCAGTACTTC.

This clonotype was counted only a few times. The gene calls are TRBV20-1 and TRBJ2-1; no reliable D call. Germline CDR1 DFQATT, CDR2 SNEGSKA (reference sequence). The V and J ends lost 4 bases and 7 bases respectively, with 11 bases between them. This CDR3 contains 12 residues. The CDR3 region has the DNA TGCAGTGCTACCCCCGTAGGGAATGAGCAGTTCTTC. The encoded protein is CSATPVGNEQFF.

Worth noting for this clonotype: A much larger clone lies one base from this, so it may be a read error. The chain combines TRBV6-1 with TRBJ1-2; weak D call: TRBD1 (5 bases). V was pared by 6 bases and J by 10 bases, with 21 bases between. The CDR3 length is 14 residues. Germline V CDR1 and CDR2: MNHNS, SASEGT. Here the CDR3 reads CASSGTGLQNDYTF. CDR3 DNA sequence: TGTGCCAGCAGCGGAACAGGACTACAGAATGACTACACCTTC.

In its sample, this clonotype was seen a few times. The chain has TRBV10-2 and TRBJ1-1, with D unresolved. CDR1 and CDR2 from the germline V gene are WSHSY and SAAADI. The germline V and J ends were trimmed by 6 bases and 0 bases, with 14 bases remaining between them. CDR3 length: 15 residues. DNA for the CDR3: TGCGCCAGCAGCGACGACCCTTCAGTGAACACTGAAGCTTTCTTT. Its protein product is CASSDDPSVNTEAFF.

This sequence joins TRBV27 and TRBJ2-1, with 12 bases identical to TRBD1. Germline CDR1 is MNHEY and CDR2 is SMNVEV (reference sequence). The CDR3 spans 15 residues. Trimming removed 8 bases from V and 7 bases from J; junction bases left unmatched: 9. The CDR3 protein is CASGRDRGLGNEQFF. The CDR3 DNA reads TGTGCCAGCGGCCGGGACAGGGGGCTTGGGAATGAGCAGTTCTTC.

For the CDR3, the DNA is TGCAGTGCTTTGGACAGGAGCTATGGCTACACCTTC. Protein sequence: CSALDRSYGYTF. The chain uses TRBV20-1 and TRBJ1-2; 7 bases fit TRBD1. Germline CDR1 DFQATT, CDR2 SNEGSKA (reference sequence). This CDR3 is 12 amino acids long. Trimming at V came to 5 bases and at J to 4 bases, leaving 4 bases not matched to a gene.

This clonotype occurred many times. The chain carries TRBV6-5 and TRBJ2-5, with D perhaps given as TRBD1 or TRBD2 (5 bases each). Trimming stripped 0 bases from V and 6 bases from J, with 17 bases between. The CDR3 length is 16 residues. The germline V gene encodes CDR1 MNHEY and CDR2 SVGAGI. CDR3 sequence: CASSYSPRDGEQTQYF. The CDR3, as DNA: TGTGCCAGCAGTTACTCTCCTCGGGACGGGGAGCAGACCCAGTACTTC.

This clonotype was seen a few times. V gene TRBV10-3 combines with J gene TRBJ2-7, with a weak D call TRBD1 (7 bases). Deletions cut 1 base from V and 4 bases from J, with 29 bases between. CDR1 ENHRY and CDR2 SYGVKD come from the germline V gene. The CDR3 is 20 residues long. The CDR3 nucleotides are TGTGCCATCAGTGAGTGGTCCGGGGGACAGACTACGTACGGAAGGTACGAGCAGTACTTC. Its translation is CAISEWSGGQTTYGRYEQYF.

This clonotype was picked up many times. In DNA, the CDR3 is TGTGCCAGCACACCCCACAGGGGTCGCGGGGAGCTGTTTTTT. Translation: CASTPHRGRGELFF. V is TRBV28 and J is TRBJ2-2; 7 bases line up with TRBD1. Germline V gene lookup returns CDR1 MDHEN and CDR2 SYDVKM. After removal of 7 bases from V and 7 bases from J, the junction contained 9 bases not matched to a gene. CDR3 length: 14 residues.

This clonotype has ten or more counts. The V call is TRBV28, the J call TRBJ1-6; D call uncertain. Trimming took 3 bases from V and 6 from J, leaving 9 bases between them. Germline values: CDR1 MDHEN, CDR2 SYDVKM. This CDR3 contains 14 residues. CDR3 region: CASSLGRANSPLHF. The CDR3 DNA follows: TGTGCCAGCAGTTTGGGAAGGGCTAATTCACCCCTCCACTTT.

This clonotype has a count of ten or more. The chain is built from TRBV10-1 and TRBJ2-7; 8 bases are shared with TRBD1. The junction had 6 bases not matched to a gene; V was cut back by 2 bases and J by 6 bases. From germline, CDR1 is WNHNN and CDR2 SYGVQD (reference sequence). The CDR3 is 14 amino acids. Here the CDR3 reads CASSELQGAGEQYF. DNA for the CDR3: TGCGCCAGCAGTGAGCTTCAGGGGGCGGGCGAGCAGTACTTC.

This clonotype was seen repeatedly, ten times or more. This rearrangement joins TRBV2 to TRBJ2-2; possibly TRBD2 for D (5 bases). V was clipped by 7 bases and J by 2 bases, with 14 bases between them. This CDR3 has 15 amino acids. The germline V gene has CDR1 SNHLY and CDR2 FYNNEI. The CDR3 loop reads CASKRLPQNTGELFF. CDR3 DNA sequence: TGTGCCAGCAAACGACTACCTCAAAACACCGGGGAGCTGTTTTTT.